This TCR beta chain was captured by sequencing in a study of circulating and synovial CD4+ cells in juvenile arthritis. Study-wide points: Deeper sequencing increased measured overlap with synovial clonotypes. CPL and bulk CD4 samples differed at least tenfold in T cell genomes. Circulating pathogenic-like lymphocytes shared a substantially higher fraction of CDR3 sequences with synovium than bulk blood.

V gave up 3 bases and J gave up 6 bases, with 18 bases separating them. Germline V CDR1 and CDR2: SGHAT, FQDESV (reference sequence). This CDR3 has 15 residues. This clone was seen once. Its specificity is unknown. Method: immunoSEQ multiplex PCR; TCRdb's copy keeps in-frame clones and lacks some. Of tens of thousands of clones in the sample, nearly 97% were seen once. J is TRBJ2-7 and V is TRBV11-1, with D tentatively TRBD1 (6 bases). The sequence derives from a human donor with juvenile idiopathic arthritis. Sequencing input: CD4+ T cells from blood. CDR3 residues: CASSFEGGHFGEQYF. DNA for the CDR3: TGTGCCAGCAGCTTTGAAGGGGGTCATTTCGGCGAGCAGTACTTC.